Following are 31 T cell receptor beta chains from one sample sequenced in a study of blood T cell repertoires in COVID-19. Assay: immunoSEQ multiplex PCR; the TCRdb copy retains only in-frame clones and omits some. The data show 130,000 to 150,000 clones, with 65% to 85% seen just once and about 5% held by the top ten. The specimen sequenced was peripheral blood. Source of these receptors: a woman aged 45 to 65 with acute or convalescent COVID-19.

This clone is a singleton in its sample. V is TRBV19 and J is TRBJ2-2; 9 positions match TRBD2. The CDR3 consists of 15 residues. Germline assignment: CDR1 LNHDA and CDR2 SQIVND (reference sequence). J was trimmed by 9 bases and V by 4 bases; bases with no gene match: 9. The CDR3 here is CASSTSGGSRRELFF. Written as DNA, the CDR3 is TGTGCCAGTAGTACCAGCGGGGGGTCCCGCCGGGAGCTGTTTTTT.

The chain has TRBV7-8 and TRBJ2-1; a possible D gene is TRBD2 (5 bases). The CDR3 runs to 12 residues. CDR1 and CDR2 from the germline V gene are SGHVS and FQNEAQ. With 2 bases removed from V and 6 bases from J, the gap between germline ends came to 5 bases. CDR3 protein: CASSLRGNEQFF. The CDR3 region has the DNA TGTGCCAGCAGCTTACGGGGCAATGAGCAGTTCTTC.

The genes are TRBV28 and TRBJ2-7; a possible D gene is TRBD1 (6 bases). Germline V gene lookup returns CDR1 MDHEN and CDR2 SYDVKM. Trimming took off 8 bases at V and 4 bases at J, with 12 bases between the two ends. The CDR3 is made up of 12 amino acids. CDR3 residues: CASSRGSYEQYF. The DNA for the CDR3 is TGTGCCAGCTCCAGGGGTAGTTACGAGCAGTACTTC.

This chain joins TRBV6-6 and TRBJ1-5, with D possibly being TRBD1 (6 bases). Germline loops: CDR1 MNHNY, CDR2 SVGAGI (reference sequence). The length of the CDR3 is 16 residues. V dropped 5 bases and J dropped 3 bases, with 17 bases sitting between them. DNA of the CDR3: TGTGCCAGCAGTCTAGCCCGGGACACTGCCAATCAGCCCCAGCATTTT. Translated, it gives CASSLARDTANQPQHF.

The rearrangement links TRBV23-1 to TRBJ1-4; D is undetermined. TRBV23-1 is an ORF for which the function is uncertain. V lost 0 bases, J lost 4 bases, and 9 bases lay in between. CDR3 length equals 15 residues. CDR3 sequence: CASSQSEVFNEKLFF. The DNA for the CDR3 is TGCGCCAGCAGTCAATCGGAGGTTTTTAATGAAAAACTGTTTTTT.

The chain recombines TRBV15 with TRBJ2-5; D not certain. The germline gives CDR1 LNHNV, CDR2 YYDKDF (reference sequence). The CDR3 is 16 residues long. The V gene lost 4 bases and the J gene lost 0 bases, with 15 bases spanning the gap. CDR3 protein: CATSTSASSYQETQYF. CDR3 coding DNA: TGTGCCACCAGCACGTCAGCGTCATCGTACCAAGAGACCCAGTACTTC.

This chain joins TRBV7-2 and TRBJ2-7; 9 positions match TRBD1. Germline V gene sequence: CDR1 SGHTA, CDR2 FQGNSA. The CDR3 covers 16 residues. The V gene end was trimmed by 1 base and the J gene end by 2 bases; junction bases not matched to a gene: 6. The CDR3 spells CASSLGFGQGTYEQYF. DNA for the CDR3: TGTGCCAGCAGCTTAGGTTTCGGACAGGGGACCTACGAGCAGTACTTC.

The chain recombines TRBV11-2 with TRBJ1-3; tentatively, D is TRBD1 (5 bases). The germline V gene has CDR1 SGHAT and CDR2 FQNNGV. V lost 2 bases to trimming and J lost 0 bases, with 8 bases between them. The CDR3 contains 15 residues. The CDR3 DNA is TGTGCCAGCAGCTTACAAGGACACTCTGGAAACACCATATATTTT. Encoded protein: CASSLQGHSGNTIYF.

The chain links TRBV7-2 to TRBJ2-7; 10 bases map to TRBD2. Germline V gives CDR1 SGHTA, CDR2 FQGNSA. The CDR3 sequence is 16 residues long. The ends lost 2 bases at V and 5 bases at J; junction bases unmatched: 9. CDR3 region: CASSLTISGGGHEQYF. The CDR3, as DNA: TGTGCCAGCAGCTTAACTATAAGCGGGGGGGGCCACGAGCAGTACTTC.

The chain is built from TRBV4-3 and TRBJ2-3; 10 bases map to TRBD2. Germline V gene lookup returns CDR1 LGHNA and CDR2 YSLEER. Trimming at V came to 0 bases and at J to 6 bases, leaving 3 bases not matched to a gene. This CDR3 comprises 15 residues. The CDR3 is CASSQDRLAGDTQYF. The DNA for the CDR3 is TGCGCCAGCAGCCAAGATCGACTAGCGGGTGATACGCAGTATTTT.

V usage is TRBV19 and J usage is TRBJ2-1; TRBD2 might be the D (5 bases). V shed 1 base and J shed 5 bases, with 15 bases lying between them. The CDR3 sequence is 16 residues long. The V gene's germline CDR1 is LNHDA and CDR2 SQIVND (reference sequence). CDR3 in amino acids: CASSIVGLSADNEQFF. CDR3 bases: TGTGCCAGTAGTATAGTCGGACTGTCAGCGGACAATGAGCAGTTCTTC.

This chain connects TRBV28 to TRBJ2-7, with 9 bases aligning to TRBD1. Trimming cost V 6 bases and J 3 bases; bases outside gene matches: 6. The CDR3 length is 14 residues. The V gene's germline CDR1 is MDHEN and CDR2 SYDVKM. The CDR3 nucleotides read TGTGCCAGCAGCTTAGGGGGACAGGGCTACGAGCAGTACTTC. Translation gives CASSLGGQGYEQYF.

The gene calls are TRBV3-1 (or the pseudogene TRBV3-2) and TRBJ1-4; the D gene is possibly TRBD1 (6 bases). This CDR3 is built from 17 residues. With 0 bases removed from V and 4 bases from J, the gap between germline ends came to 15 bases. The germline CDR1 and CDR2 sequences are LGHDT and YNNKEL (reference sequence). This CDR3 is CASSQDIWGTSNEKLFF. Written as DNA, the CDR3 is TGTGCCAGCAGCCAAGATATTTGGGGGACAAGTAATGAAAAACTGTTTTTT.

This chain connects TRBV28 to TRBJ2-3, with TRBD2 matching over 13 bases. Germline-derived CDR1 and CDR2 are MDHEN and SYDVKM. This CDR3 region has 15 residues. J was trimmed by 5 bases and V by 5 bases; bases with no gene match: 4. The CDR3 bases are TGTGCCAGCAGTCCCAGACTAGCGGGGGGAGATACGCAGTATTTT. This translates into CASSPRLAGGDTQYF.

This rearrangement joins TRBV7-3 to TRBJ1-4, with TRBD1 matching 10 bases. CDR1 is SGHTA and CDR2 is FQGTGA in the germline V gene. Losses at the gene ends were 2 bases for V and 1 base for J; bases not matched to a gene: 7. The CDR3 covers 18 residues. CDR3 amino acids: CASSLVGTGVGTNEKLFF. CDR3 in DNA: TGTGCCAGCAGCTTAGTAGGGACAGGGGTGGGAACTAATGAAAAACTGTTTTTT.

The rearrangement links TRBV13 to TRBJ2-2; tentative D call: TRBD1 (6 bases). Germline CDR1 PRHDT, CDR2 FYEKMQ (reference sequence). The germline V and J ends were trimmed by 1 base and 3 bases, with 12 bases remaining between them. The CDR3 has 16 amino acids. CDR3 sequence reads: CASSLASTGHTGELFF. For the CDR3, the DNA is TGTGCCAGCAGCTTAGCTTCGACAGGACACACCGGGGAGCTGTTTTTT.

In its sample, this clone was seen a few times. This chain links TRBV7-9 with TRBJ2-7; 7 bases match TRBD1. The J segment lost 2 bases and the V segment lost 4 bases, leaving 8 bases of the junction unmatched. CDR3 length equals 15 residues. Germline CDR1 is SEHNR and CDR2 is FQNEAQ (reference sequence). DNA of the CDR3: TGTGCCAGCAGCTCCGACGGGACAGCCACCTACGAGCAGTACTTC. Protein sequence: CASSSDGTATYEQYF.

The rearrangement uses TRBV24-1 and TRBJ1-1; 10 bases line up with TRBD1. The CDR3 loop spans 14 amino acids. Trimming at V came to 4 bases and at J to 12 bases, leaving 10 bases not matched to a gene. Germline V CDR1 and CDR2: KGHDR, SFDVKD. CDR3 amino acids: CATSEDGQGGKTFF. As DNA, the CDR3 is TGTGCCACCAGTGAGGACGGACAGGGGGGTAAAACTTTCTTT.

This clone was recorded only once. This chain joins TRBV19 and TRBJ1-5; possibly TRBD1 for D (5 bases). The CDR3 is 15 residues long. Trimming cost V 3 bases and J 5 bases, with 14 bases left between them. Germline V gene sequence: CDR1 LNHDA, CDR2 SQIVND (reference sequence). The CDR3 reads CASSIFRANDQPQHF. The CDR3 DNA sequence: TGTGCCAGTAGTATTTTCAGGGCGAATGATCAGCCCCAGCATTTT.

The chain recombines TRBV4-3 with TRBJ1-1; D not certain. This CDR3 region has 15 residues. The V gene lost 4 bases and the J gene lost 5 bases, with 17 bases spanning the gap. In germline, CDR1 is LGHNA, CDR2 YSLEER. The CDR3 loop is CASSLSPTVGTEAFF. The CDR3 nucleotides read TGCGCCAGCAGCCTCTCCCCTACAGTCGGAACTGAAGCTTTCTTT.

This chain links TRBV18 with TRBJ2-1; possibly TRBD2 for D (6 bases). The CDR3 extends over 12 amino acids. The ends were cut back, 5 bases at V and 7 bases at J, with 9 bases in the middle. CDR1 is KGHSH and CDR2 is LQKENI in the germline V gene. CDR3 DNA: TGTGCCAGCTCATCAAGCGGGAATGAGCAGTTCTTC. Residues: CASSSSGNEQFF.

The chain employs TRBV28 and TRBJ2-7, with TRBD1 matching over 12 bases. With V trimmed by 5 bases and J by 3 bases, 11 bases remained unmatched. Per the germline V gene, CDR1 is MDHEN and CDR2 is SYDVKM. CDR3 length equals 17 residues. The CDR3 DNA sequence: TGTGCCAGCAGTACCGGGACAGGGGGCGTACCCCTCTACGAGCAGTACTTC. Translated: CASSTGTGGVPLYEQYF.

The V gene is TRBV9, the J gene TRBJ1-1; 7 bases are shared with TRBD1. Trimming at V came to 3 bases and at J to 1 base, leaving 3 bases not matched to a gene. The CDR3 contains 14 residues. Germline values: CDR1 SGDLS, CDR2 YYNGEE. CDR3 nucleotide sequence: TGTGCCAGCAGCGCTAGGACAGGGAACACTGAAGCTTTCTTT. As protein: CASSARTGNTEAFF.

CDR3 residues: CASSLGGLQYF. CDR3 in DNA: TGTGCCAGCAGCTTAGGGGGACTGCAGTATTTT. The chain carries TRBV7-2 and TRBJ2-3, with D tentatively TRBD2 (6 bases). The CDR3 covers 11 residues. The germline gives CDR1 SGHTA, CDR2 FQGNSA. V was shortened by 1 base and J by 11 bases, with 7 bases between the two germline ends.

The chain uses TRBV4-2 and TRBJ1-5; unclear D gene. Looked up from germline, CDR1 is LGHNA and CDR2 is YNFKEQ. This CDR3 is 17 amino acids long. V lost 4 bases and J 4 bases, leaving 20 bases between the germline ends. This chain's CDR3 is CASSLGNPTGRNQPQHF. CDR3 sequence (DNA): TGTGCCAGCAGCCTCGGGAACCCAACGGGAAGAAATCAGCCCCAGCATTTT.

This rearrangement joins TRBV7-9 to TRBJ1-1; D is undetermined. CDR1 is SEHNR, CDR2 FQNEAQ, per germline (reference sequence). CDR3 length: 13 residues. Trimming left V 5 bases short and J 4 bases short, with 11 bases between. This CDR3 reads CASSLPRGTEAFF. In nucleotides, the CDR3 is TGTGCCAGCAGCCTACCCCGGGGCACTGAAGCTTTCTTT.

This rearrangement joins TRBV19 to TRBJ2-6; D perhaps matches TRBD1 (5 bases). The CDR3 consists of 15 residues. Germline-derived CDR1 and CDR2 are LNHDA and SQIVND (reference sequence). V dropped 7 bases and J dropped 0 bases, with 10 bases sitting between them. CDR3 sequence (DNA): TGTGCCAGTATCGGACACTCCTCTGGGGCCAACGTCCTGACTTTC. This encodes CASIGHSSGANVLTF.

V usage is TRBV5-8 and J usage is TRBJ1-2; D is possibly TRBD1 (6 bases). Germline V gene lookup returns CDR1 SGHTS and CDR2 YDEGEE. V shed 1 base and J shed 4 bases, with 11 bases lying between them. The CDR3 spans 14 residues. In nucleotides, the CDR3 is TGTGCCAGCAGCTTGAGGGACACGGGCTATGGCTACACCTTC. The encoded protein is CASSLRDTGYGYTF.

The chain is built from TRBV7-2 and TRBJ2-2, with a weak D call TRBD1 (5 bases). V gave up 3 bases and J gave up 1 base, with 6 bases separating them. Germline-derived CDR1 and CDR2 are SGHTA and FQGNSA. This CDR3 has 14 amino acids. The CDR3, as DNA: TGTGCCAGCAGCTTTGACAGGAACACCGGGGAGCTGTTTTTT. This gives the protein CASSFDRNTGELFF.

This chain links TRBV28 with TRBJ1-1, with TRBD1 matching 10 bases. Unmatched junction bases numbered 6, after V lost 1 base and J lost 7 bases. This CDR3 region has 15 residues. Germline values: CDR1 MDHEN, CDR2 SYDVKM. This CDR3 is CASSLSTGGKNEAFF. DNA of the CDR3: TGTGCCAGCAGTTTATCGACAGGGGGCAAGAATGAAGCTTTCTTT.

The chain combines TRBV5-1 with TRBJ2-5; no clear D. Trimming left V 0 bases short and J 5 bases short, with 8 bases between. The CDR3 consists of 13 residues. The germline gives CDR1 SGHRS, CDR2 YFSETQ. The CDR3, as DNA: TGCGCCAGCAGCTTGGGTTTTCAGGAGACCCAGTACTTC. This translates into CASSLGFQETQYF.